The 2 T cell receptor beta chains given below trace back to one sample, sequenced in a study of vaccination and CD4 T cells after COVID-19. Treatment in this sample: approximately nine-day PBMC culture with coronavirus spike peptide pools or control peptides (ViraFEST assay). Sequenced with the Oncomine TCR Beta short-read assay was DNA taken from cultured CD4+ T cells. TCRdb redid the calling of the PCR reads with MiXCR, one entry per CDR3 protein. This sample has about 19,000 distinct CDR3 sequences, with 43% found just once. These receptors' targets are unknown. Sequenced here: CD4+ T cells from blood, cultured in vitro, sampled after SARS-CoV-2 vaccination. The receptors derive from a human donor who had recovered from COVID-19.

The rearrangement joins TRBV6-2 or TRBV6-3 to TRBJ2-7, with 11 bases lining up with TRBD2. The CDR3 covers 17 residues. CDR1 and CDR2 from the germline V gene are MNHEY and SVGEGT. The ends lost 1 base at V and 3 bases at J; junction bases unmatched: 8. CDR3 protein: CASSYFRSGTSGYEQYF. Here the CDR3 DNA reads TGTGCCAGCAGTTACTTTAGGTCCGGGACTAGCGGCTACGAGCAGTACTTC.

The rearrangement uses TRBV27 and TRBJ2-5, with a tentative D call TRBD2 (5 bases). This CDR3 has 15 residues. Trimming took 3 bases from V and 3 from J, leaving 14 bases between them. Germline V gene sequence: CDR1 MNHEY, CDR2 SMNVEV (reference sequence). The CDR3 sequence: CASSFFGAGKETQYF. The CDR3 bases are TGTGCCAGCAGTTTCTTCGGCGCGGGCAAAGAGACCCAGTACTTC.